This T cell receptor beta chain was sequenced during a study of radiotherapy plus CTLA-4 blockade in lung cancer. Profiled with immunoSEQ multiplex PCR; TCRdb holds only in-frame clones, not every one. In the table there are some 96,000 clones, 88% of which are singletons. This sample comprised peripheral blood, obtained from a patient treated with radiotherapy plus ipilimumab. The TCR comes from a human donor with non-small cell lung cancer that progressed on radiotherapy plus ipilimumab.

The CDR3 protein is CASRTENQETQYF. The CDR3 region has the DNA TGTGCCTCAAGGACAGAGAACCAAGAGACCCAGTACTTC. The genes are TRBV13 and TRBJ2-5; D might be TRBD1 (6 bases). The germline V gene encodes CDR1 PRHDT and CDR2 FYEKMQ (reference sequence). The CDR3 contains 13 residues. Between the trimmed V and J ends, which lost 11 bases and 0 bases, there was a span of 13 bases.